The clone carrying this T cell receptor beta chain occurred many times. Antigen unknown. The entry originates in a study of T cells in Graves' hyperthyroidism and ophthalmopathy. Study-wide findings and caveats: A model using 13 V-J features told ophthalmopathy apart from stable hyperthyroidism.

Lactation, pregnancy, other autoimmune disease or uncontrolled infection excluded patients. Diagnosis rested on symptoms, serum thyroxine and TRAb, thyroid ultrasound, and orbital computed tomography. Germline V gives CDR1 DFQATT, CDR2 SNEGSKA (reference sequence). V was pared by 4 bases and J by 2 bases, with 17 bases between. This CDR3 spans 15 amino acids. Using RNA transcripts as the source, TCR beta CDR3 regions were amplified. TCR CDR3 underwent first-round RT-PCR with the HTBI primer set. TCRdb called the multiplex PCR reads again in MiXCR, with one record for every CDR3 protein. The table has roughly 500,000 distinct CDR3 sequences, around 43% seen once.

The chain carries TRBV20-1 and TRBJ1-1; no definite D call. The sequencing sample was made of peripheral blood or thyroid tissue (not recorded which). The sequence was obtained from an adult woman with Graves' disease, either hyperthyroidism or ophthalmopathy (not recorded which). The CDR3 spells CSATPGGLINTEAFF. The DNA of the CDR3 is TGCAGTGCTACTCCCGGAGGGCTAATAAACACTGAAGCTTTCTTT.